A single sample gave rise to the 25 T cell receptor beta chains below, sequenced in a study of blood T cell repertoires in COVID-19 (dated by TCRdb to the early 2020s). The library was made by the immunoSEQ multiplex PCR assay. TCRdb limited this immuneACCESS table to in-frame rearrangements with V and J called. A share of clones is missing; checked studies link under half to unresolved V genes, and the rest is unexplained. In all, the sample holds fewer than 400,000 clones, and about 90% of those were seen once. The top ten clonotypes cover roughly 2.9% of the sample. The sample was peripheral blood. These receptors all come from a woman in her 30s with COVID-19, enrolled during active disease.

Only a few counts were recorded for this clone. The germline gene is not matched at one end of the junction; a read error may be the cause. The V and J genes are TRBV6-1 and TRBJ2-5; 9 bases map to TRBD1. The CDR3 sequence is 15 residues long. Germline V gives CDR1 MNHNS, CDR2 SASEGT. CDR3 sequence reads: CASSEARQGGETQYF. The CDR3 region has the DNA TGTGCCAGCAGCGAAGCGAGACAGGGGGGGGAGACCCAGTACTTC.

The genes are TRBV7-8 and TRBJ2-2; TRBD1 aligns across 10 bases. V lost 11 bases and J lost 3; bases outside the gene matches: 3. The CDR3 covers 13 residues. The germline CDR1 and CDR2 sequences are SGHVS and FQNEAQ. In DNA form, the CDR3 reads TGTGCCCCCGGGACAGGGGACACCGGGGAGCTGTTTTTT. It encodes CAPGTGDTGELFF.

This chain connects TRBV11-3 to TRBJ2-1; TRBD2 agrees at 11 bases. This CDR3 has 18 amino acids. In germline, CDR1 is SGHNT, CDR2 YENEEA. Trimming removed 8 bases from V and 2 bases from J; junction bases left unmatched: 14. In DNA, the CDR3 is TGTGCCAGCTCCCAACGAGGGCTAGCGGGAGGACCCTACAATGAGCAGTTCTTC. Translating gives CASSQRGLAGGPYNEQFF.

The rearrangement joins TRBV2 to TRBJ2-1; 10 nucleotides align to TRBD2. Germline V gene sequence: CDR1 SNHLY, CDR2 FYNNEI. Trimming at V came to 3 bases and at J to 10 bases, leaving 9 bases not matched to a gene. This CDR3 comprises 15 residues. The chain's CDR3 is CASSEGLAGVGEQFF. In DNA form, the CDR3 reads TGTGCCAGCAGTGAGGGTCTAGCGGGAGTAGGGGAGCAGTTCTTC.

The genes are TRBV6-5 and TRBJ2-3; D possibly corresponds to TRBD2 (5 bases). Germline V gene data show CDR1 as MNHEY and CDR2 as SVGAGI. This CDR3 contains 15 residues. Trimming took 2 bases from V and 4 from J, leaving 13 bases between them. This chain's CDR3 is CASSYGLVGADTQYF. CDR3 nucleotides: TGTGCCAGCAGTTACGGCCTAGTCGGGGCAGATACGCAGTATTTT.

J is TRBJ2-1 and V is TRBV3-1 (or the pseudogene TRBV3-2), with 14 bases fitting TRBD2. CDR3 size: 17 residues. The ends lost 5 bases at V and 6 bases at J; junction bases unmatched: 9. Looked up from germline, CDR1 is LGHDT and CDR2 is YNNKEL (reference sequence). This chain's CDR3 is CASSGTGTSGSSNEQFF. The CDR3 nucleotides read TGTGCCAGCAGCGGGACCGGGACTAGCGGGAGTTCCAATGAGCAGTTCTTC.

The chain has TRBV18 and TRBJ2-5; TRBD2 matches 12 bases. The CDR3 extends over 15 amino acids. V was clipped by 0 bases and J by 4 bases; unmatched bases: 0. Per germline, CDR1 KGHSH and CDR2 LQKENI. CDR3 in amino acids: CASSPPGLAGETQYF. The CDR3 DNA sequence: TGTGCCAGCTCACCACCGGGACTAGCGGGAGAGACCCAGTACTTC.

The rearrangement uses TRBV5-6 and TRBJ1-3; D gene unclear. CDR1 and CDR2 (germline): SGHDT, YYEEEE. V lost 2 bases and J lost 0, with 6 bases in between. The CDR3 sequence is 14 residues long. CDR3 region: CASSFGSSGNTIYF. CDR3 nucleotides: TGTGCCAGCAGCTTTGGGAGCTCTGGAAACACCATATATTTT.

This chain links TRBV11-2 with TRBJ2-7; 8 bases are a match to TRBD2. V lost 4 bases and J lost 2; bases outside the gene matches: 7. Per the germline V gene, CDR1 is SGHAT and CDR2 is FQNNGV. CDR3 length: 15 amino acids. The CDR3 is CASSSSGWVTYEQYF. The CDR3 DNA follows: TGTGCCAGCAGCTCTAGCGGGTGGGTAACCTACGAGCAGTACTTC.

This chain's CDR3 is CASSTDILNSPLHF. The CDR3 DNA reads TGTGCCAGCAGTACTGACATCCTCAATTCACCCCTCCACTTT. This chain joins TRBV9 and TRBJ1-6, with D hard to call. The CDR3 length is 14 residues. The germline V and J ends were trimmed by 5 bases and 7 bases, with 13 bases remaining between them. Germline V gives CDR1 SGDLS, CDR2 YYNGEE.

The chain has TRBV11-2 and TRBJ2-7; possibly TRBD2 for D (5 bases). Per germline, CDR1 SGHAT and CDR2 FQNNGV. The CDR3 spans 14 residues. V was trimmed by 4 bases and J by 3 bases, leaving 13 bases between them. Written as DNA, the CDR3 is TGTGCCAGCAGCTCTCTGTCGGGATTCTACGAGCAGTACTTC. Residues: CASSSLSGFYEQYF.

The rearrangement uses TRBV10-3 and TRBJ1-6; TRBD1 is a possible D gene (5 bases). The CDR3 loop spans 14 amino acids. Looked up from germline, CDR1 is ENHRY and CDR2 is SYGVKD. Trimming cost V 9 bases and J 4 bases, with 13 bases left between them. CDR3 nucleotide sequence: TGTGCCATTTGCAGGGAGGTTTATAATTCACCCCTCCACTTT. Translation: CAICREVYNSPLHF.

This clone was observed a handful of times. The J gene is TRBJ2-7, the V gene TRBV21-1; TRBD1 is the table's D call, not checked against the DNA. TRBV21-1 has pseudogene status. CDR3 length: 18 residues. The CDR3 protein is CASSKAKDRVAFAHEQYF. CDR3 bases: TGTGCCAGCAGCAAAGCGAAGGACAGGGTCGCGTTTGCCCACGAGCAGTACTTC.

V gene TRBV3-1 (or the pseudogene TRBV3-2) combines with J gene TRBJ1-6; 8 bases match TRBD1. This CDR3 is built from 16 residues. V was pared by 1 base and J by 7 bases, with 6 bases of the junction left unmatched. Germline V gene sequence: CDR1 LGHDT, CDR2 YNNKEL (reference sequence). As DNA, the CDR3 is TGTGCCAGCAGCCAAGGTCGGACAGGGAAGAATTCACCCCTCCACTTT. Protein sequence: CASSQGRTGKNSPLHF.

This clone was seen a single time. The chain couples TRBV3-1 (or the pseudogene TRBV3-2) to TRBJ2-5; D might be TRBD1 (5 bases). The CDR3 contains 13 residues. V was clipped by 2 bases and J by 5 bases, with 9 bases between them. Germline CDR1 reads LGHDT; CDR2 reads YNNKEL (reference sequence). The CDR3 bases are TGTGCCAGCAGCCAAAGGGGTTCGGAGACCCAGTACTTC. Protein product: CASSQRGSETQYF.

The V call is TRBV7-9, the J call TRBJ1-2; a weak D match, TRBD1 (6 bases). Looked up from germline, CDR1 is SEHNR and CDR2 is FQNEAQ (reference sequence). The V gene lost 3 bases and the J gene lost 3 bases, with 8 bases spanning the gap. The CDR3 loop spans 13 amino acids. The CDR3 DNA follows: TGTGCCAGCAGCTTGACAGGTCACTATGGCTACACCTTC. It is translated as CASSLTGHYGYTF.

In this sample, this clone turned up a few times. The chain links TRBV27 to TRBJ2-2; 8 nucleotides match TRBD2. CDR1 is MNHEY, CDR2 SMNVEV, per germline (reference sequence). The CDR3 runs to 18 residues. The trim removed 5 bases at V and 3 bases at J, leaving 14 bases unmatched. CDR3 nucleotide sequence: TGTGCCAGCAGTCCCAACCTCGGGGCGGGAGGCTACACCGGGGAGCTGTTTTTT. The encoded protein is CASSPNLGAGGYTGELFF.

The chain has TRBV15 and TRBJ2-1; TRBD2 might be the D (5 bases). The CDR3 loop spans 16 amino acids. Germline assignment: CDR1 LNHNV and CDR2 YYDKDF (reference sequence). V lost 5 bases to trimming and J lost 3 bases, with 17 bases between them. The chain's CDR3 is CATSGIQDFDYNEQFF. The CDR3 DNA reads as TGTGCCACCAGCGGAATCCAGGACTTCGACTACAATGAGCAGTTCTTC.

This clone was recorded only once. This CDR3 is CASSLLAGVGTDTQYF. The CDR3 DNA sequence: TGTGCCAGCAGCTTGCTAGCGGGAGTTGGCACAGATACGCAGTATTTT. This sequence joins TRBV5-4 and TRBJ2-3; TRBD2 aligns across 10 bases. There are 16 residues in the CDR3. CDR1 is SGHNT, CDR2 YYREEE, per germline (reference sequence). The trim removed 1 base at V and 1 base at J, leaving 3 bases unmatched.

The J gene is TRBJ2-7, the V gene TRBV19; 11 bases map to TRBD2. From germline, CDR1 is LNHDA and CDR2 SQIVND (reference sequence). The V and J ends lost 7 bases and 7 bases, in that order; junction bases with no gene match: 6. The CDR3 has 13 amino acids. The CDR3 DNA is TGTGCCAGTAAGGGACTAGCGGCAGTGGAGCAGTACTTC. It encodes CASKGLAAVEQYF.

This clone has a single count. CDR3 coding DNA: TGTGCCACCAGTGATCCGGAGCGGGAGACCCAGTACTTC. Amino acids: CATSDPERETQYF. V is TRBV24-1 and J is TRBJ2-5; possibly TRBD2 for D (5 bases). Germline lookup yields CDR1 KGHDR and CDR2 SFDVKD. The length of the CDR3 is 13 residues. Trimming removed 3 bases at V and 5 bases at J, with 9 bases between.

This clone came up many times. This rearrangement joins TRBV7-9 to TRBJ1-1; D not resolved. The CDR3 is 13 amino acids. Trimming pared 3 bases from V and 0 bases from J, leaving 5 bases between. Germline assignment: CDR1 SEHNR and CDR2 FQNEAQ (reference sequence). The CDR3 reads CASSFGMNTEAFF. CDR3 sequence (DNA): TGTGCCAGCAGCTTCGGTATGAACACTGAAGCTTTCTTT.

V gene TRBV5-5 combines with J gene TRBJ2-1; D is perhaps TRBD1 (6 bases). The CDR3 contains 15 residues. V dropped 3 bases and J dropped 4 bases, with 14 bases sitting between them. The germline V gene has CDR1 SGHKS and CDR2 YYEKEE (reference sequence). The CDR3 DNA reads as TGTGCCAGCAGCTACCGATCGGACAGTTACAATGAGCAGTTCTTC. Residues: CASSYRSDSYNEQFF.

This clone showed up just a few times. The rearrangement uses TRBV19 and TRBJ1-5; TRBD1 matches 10 bases. The CDR3 extends over 17 amino acids. The germline V gene has CDR1 LNHDA and CDR2 SQIVND (reference sequence). The ends lost 10 bases at V and 0 bases at J; junction bases unmatched: 12. CDR3 amino acids: CATRIQGTGDSNQPQHF. The CDR3 nucleotides read TGTGCCACTAGAATTCAAGGGACAGGGGATAGCAATCAGCCCCAGCATTTT.

The CDR3 region is CASSQAPGQGAGAFF. The DNA of the CDR3 is TGTGCCAGCAGCCAAGCCCCGGGACAGGGGGCAGGAGCTTTCTTT. The chain recombines TRBV3-1 (or the pseudogene TRBV3-2) with TRBJ1-1; TRBD1 matches 12 bases. This CDR3 spans 15 amino acids. V shed 1 base, J shed 10 bases, and the junction held 7 bases outside the gene matches. Germline V gives CDR1 LGHDT, CDR2 YNNKEL (reference sequence).